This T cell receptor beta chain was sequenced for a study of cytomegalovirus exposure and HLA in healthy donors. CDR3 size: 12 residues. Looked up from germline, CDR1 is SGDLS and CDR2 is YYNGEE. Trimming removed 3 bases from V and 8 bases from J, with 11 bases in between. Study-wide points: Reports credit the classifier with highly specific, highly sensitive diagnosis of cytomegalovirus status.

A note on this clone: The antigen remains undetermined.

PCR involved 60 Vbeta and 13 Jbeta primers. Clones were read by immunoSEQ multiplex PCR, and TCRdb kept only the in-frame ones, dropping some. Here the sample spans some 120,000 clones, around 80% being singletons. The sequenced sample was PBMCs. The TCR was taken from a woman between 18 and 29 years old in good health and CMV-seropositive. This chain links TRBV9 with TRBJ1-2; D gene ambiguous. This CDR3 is CASSAATGGYTF. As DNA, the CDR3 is TGTGCCAGCAGCGCCGCTACGGGGGGCTACACCTTC.